This T cell receptor beta chain was sequenced in a study of T cells after yellow fever vaccination. Points from the study as a whole: Clones that expanded after primary vaccination mostly reappeared after the booster (96% CD4, 70% to 90% CD8). Some clonotypes were seen in both the CD4 and the CD8 compartments. These made up a small share and likely arose from convergent recombination.

TCRdb redid the calling of the 5' RACE reads with MiXCR, one entry per CDR3 protein. The repertoire holds 60,000 or so distinct CDR3 sequences, with approximately 7.7% as singletons. CDR1 is SGHTA, CDR2 FQGNSA, per germline. The length of the CDR3 is 12 residues. With 5 bases removed from V and 9 bases from J, the gap between germline ends came to 8 bases. Notes on this clonotype: Its antigen is currently unknown.

This clonotype was obtained from a young man who received the YFV17D yellow fever vaccine. The chain carries TRBV7-2 and TRBJ1-6; D uncertain. The source material was CD8+ T cells sorted from PBMCs, sampled on the day of the first yellow fever vaccination. The CDR3 sequence: CASSLPSSPLHF. CDR3 in DNA: TGTGCCAGCAGCCTCCCTAGTTCACCCCTCCACTTT.